This TCR beta chain was sequenced during a study of beta chain features in type 1 diabetes. This clone was counted a few times. As yet, its antigen is unknown. Study-wide findings and caveats: A potential influence of HLA type upon TCRB rearrangement remained unresolved herein. Significant though moderate, a shortening of TCRB CDR3s appeared in all four CD4+ subsets of Type 1 diabetes patients.

Germline trimming cut 5 bases from V and 4 bases from J; bases unmatched to any gene: 10. CDR3 size: 16 residues. Germline loops: CDR1 SGHTA, CDR2 FQGNSA. Expressed TCRB transcripts were sequenced because the entire RNA isolate underwent reverse transcription. Here immunoSEQ multiplex PCR was the method, and the copy in TCRdb shows in-frame clones only, minus some. This sample carries some 700,000 clones, over 10% of them seen once, and the ten largest clones take approximately 0.022%. The chain employs TRBV7-2 and TRBJ2-3, with TRBD2 matching 9 bases. The receptor was isolated from a man aged 18 to 35 with type 1 diabetes. Sequenced material: naive CD4+ T cells from blood. The CDR3 region has the DNA TGTGCCAGCAGCACCGACCTAGCGGGGCTCGCAGATACGCAGTATTTT. Translated: CASSTDLAGLADTQYF.